A single TCR beta chain is shown here with its context. The primer mix had 60 Vbeta and 13 Jbeta primers. Method: immunoSEQ multiplex PCR; TCRdb's copy keeps in-frame clones and lacks some. The data hold about 120,000 clones, with approximately 80% observed a single time. These data belong to a study of cytomegalovirus exposure and HLA in healthy donors. This clonotype was sampled from a woman in her thirties in good health and CMV-seronegative. Sequencing used PBMCs.

Here the CDR3 DNA reads TGTGCCAGCAGCATCAGGGGGTCCGATCAGCCCCAGCATTTT. Translating it yields CASSIRGSDQPQHF. This chain uses TRBV7-2 with TRBJ1-5, with 7 bases identical to TRBD1. CDR3 length: 14 residues. Germline CDR1 and CDR2: SGHTA and FQGNSA. J gave up 5 bases and V 5 bases, and 6 bases lay outside the gene matches.